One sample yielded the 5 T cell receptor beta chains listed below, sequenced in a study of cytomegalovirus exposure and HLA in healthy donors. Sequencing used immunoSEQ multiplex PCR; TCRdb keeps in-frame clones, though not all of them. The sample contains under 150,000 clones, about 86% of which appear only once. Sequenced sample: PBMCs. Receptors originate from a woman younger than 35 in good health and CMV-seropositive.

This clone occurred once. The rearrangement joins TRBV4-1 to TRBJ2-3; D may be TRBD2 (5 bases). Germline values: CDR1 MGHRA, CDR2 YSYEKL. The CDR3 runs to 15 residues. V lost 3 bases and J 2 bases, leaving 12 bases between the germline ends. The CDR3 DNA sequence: TGCGCCAGCAGCCACCCGACCGGGGTCACAGATACGCAGTATTTT. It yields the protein CASSHPTGVTDTQYF.

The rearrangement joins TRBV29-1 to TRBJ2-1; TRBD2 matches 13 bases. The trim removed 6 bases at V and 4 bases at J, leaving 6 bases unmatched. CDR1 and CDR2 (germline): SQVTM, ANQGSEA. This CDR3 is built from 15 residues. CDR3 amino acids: CSVAGLAGVYNEQFF. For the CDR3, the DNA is TGCAGCGTCGCCGGACTAGCGGGAGTATACAATGAGCAGTTCTTC.

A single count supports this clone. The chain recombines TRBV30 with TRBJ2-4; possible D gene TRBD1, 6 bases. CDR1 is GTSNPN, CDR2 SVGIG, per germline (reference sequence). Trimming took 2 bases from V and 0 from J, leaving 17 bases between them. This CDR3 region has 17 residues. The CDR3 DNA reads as TGTGCCTGGAGTCCTGGCTGGACAGTGGGAGCCAAAAACATTCAGTACTTC. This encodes CAWSPGWTVGAKNIQYF.

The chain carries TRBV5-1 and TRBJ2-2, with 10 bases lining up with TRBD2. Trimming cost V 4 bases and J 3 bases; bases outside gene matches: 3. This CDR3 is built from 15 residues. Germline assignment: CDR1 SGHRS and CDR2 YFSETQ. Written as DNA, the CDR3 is TGCGCCAGCAGCCCAGGACTAGCGGACACCGGGGAGCTGTTTTTT. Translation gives CASSPGLADTGELFF.

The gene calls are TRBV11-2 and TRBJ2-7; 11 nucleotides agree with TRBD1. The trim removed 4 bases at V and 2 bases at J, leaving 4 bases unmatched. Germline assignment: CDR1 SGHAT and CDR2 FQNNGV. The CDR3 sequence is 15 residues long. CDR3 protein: CASSSPGQGAYEQYF. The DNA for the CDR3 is TGTGCCAGCAGCTCCCCGGGACAGGGGGCCTACGAGCAGTACTTC.